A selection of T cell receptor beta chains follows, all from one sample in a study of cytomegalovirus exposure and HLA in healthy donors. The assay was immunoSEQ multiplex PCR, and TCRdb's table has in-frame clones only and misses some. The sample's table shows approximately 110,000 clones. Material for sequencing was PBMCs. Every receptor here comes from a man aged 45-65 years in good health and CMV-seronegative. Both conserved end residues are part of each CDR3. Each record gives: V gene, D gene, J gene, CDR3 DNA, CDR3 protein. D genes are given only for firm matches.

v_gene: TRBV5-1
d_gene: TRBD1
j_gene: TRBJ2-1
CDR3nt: TGCGCCAGCAGCTTAGGGGACAGGGCAATTCATGAGCAGTTCTTC
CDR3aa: CASSLGDRAIHEQFF

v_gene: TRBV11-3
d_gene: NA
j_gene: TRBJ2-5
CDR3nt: TGTGCCAGCACCAAAGACTTCATGAGCCAAGAGACCCAGTACTTC
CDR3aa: CASTKDFMSQETQYF

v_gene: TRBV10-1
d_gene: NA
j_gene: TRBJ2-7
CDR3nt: TGCGCCAGCAGGGACTCGGGGAGCTCCTACGAGCAGTACTTC
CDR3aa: CASRDSGSSYEQYF

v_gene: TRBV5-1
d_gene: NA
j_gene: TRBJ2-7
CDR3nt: TGCGCCAGCAGCTTGGGGGACATATCCTACGAGCAGTACTTC
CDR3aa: CASSLGDISYEQYF

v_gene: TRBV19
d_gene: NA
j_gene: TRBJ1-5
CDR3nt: TGTGCCAGTAGTGCGGTGATTAATCAGCCCCAGCATTTT
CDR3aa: CASSAVINQPQHF

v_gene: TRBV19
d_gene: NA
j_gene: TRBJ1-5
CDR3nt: TGTGCCAGTAGTACTGACAGGAGCAATCAGCCCCAGCATTTT
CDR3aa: CASSTDRSNQPQHF

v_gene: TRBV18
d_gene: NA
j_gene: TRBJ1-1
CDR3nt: TGTGCCAGCTCACCAGGCACAGGGACCACTGAAGCTTTCTTT
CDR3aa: CASSPGTGTTEAFF

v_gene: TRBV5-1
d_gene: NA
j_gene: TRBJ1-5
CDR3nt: TGCGCCAGCAGCTTGGAACCCGGGGGCAATCAGCCCCAGCATTTT
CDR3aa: CASSLEPGGNQPQHF

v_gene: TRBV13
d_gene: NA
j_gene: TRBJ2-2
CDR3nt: TGTGCCAGCAGCCCCCGGGGATGGGGCGGGGAGCTGTTTTTT
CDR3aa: CASSPRGWGGELFF

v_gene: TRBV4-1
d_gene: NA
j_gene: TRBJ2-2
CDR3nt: TGCGCCAGCAGCCGAGGGGGAGGGCCCTCGAACACCGGGGAGCTGTTTTTT
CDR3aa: CASSRGGGPSNTGELFF

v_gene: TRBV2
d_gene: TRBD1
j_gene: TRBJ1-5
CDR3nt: TGTGCCAGCAGTAACAGGGGTTGGGGCAATCAGCCCCAGCATTTT
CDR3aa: CASSNRGWGNQPQHF

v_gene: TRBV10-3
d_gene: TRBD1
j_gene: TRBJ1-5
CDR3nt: TGTGCCACCCGACGGGACAGTTATAGCAATCAGCCCCAGCATTTT
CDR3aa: CATRRDSYSNQPQHF

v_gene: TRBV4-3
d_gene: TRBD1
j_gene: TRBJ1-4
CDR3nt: TGCGCCAGCAGCCCCGCTCCATCCGGGACAGGCGGCGAAAAACTGTTTTTT
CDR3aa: CASSPAPSGTGGEKLFF

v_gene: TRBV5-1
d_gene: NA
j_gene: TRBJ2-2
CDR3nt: TGCGCCAGCAGCTTGTGGCGGCCGAACACCGGGGAGCTGTTTTTT
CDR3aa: CASSLWRPNTGELFF

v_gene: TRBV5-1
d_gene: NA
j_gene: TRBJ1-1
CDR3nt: TGCGCCAGCATAAAGGGGGATGGGGACACTGAAGCTTTCTTT
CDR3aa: CASIKGDGDTEAFF

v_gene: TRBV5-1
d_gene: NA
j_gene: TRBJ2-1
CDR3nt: TGCGCCAGCAGCTTACCCCTGGTGGCCACAGGTGAGCAGTTCTTC
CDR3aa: CASSLPLVATGEQFF

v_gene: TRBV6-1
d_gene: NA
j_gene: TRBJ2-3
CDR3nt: TGTGCCAGCAGTGCGGGGGTGTACACAGATACGCAGTATTTT
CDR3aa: CASSAGVYTDTQYF

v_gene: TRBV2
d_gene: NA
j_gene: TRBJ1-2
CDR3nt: TGTGCCAGCAGTAACACAAATAACTATGGCTACACCTTC
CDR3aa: CASSNTNNYGYTF

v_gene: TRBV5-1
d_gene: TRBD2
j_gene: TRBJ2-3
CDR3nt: TGCGCCAGCAGCTTGGAGGCTAGCGGGCGCACAGATACGCAGTATTTT
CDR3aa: CASSLEASGRTDTQYF

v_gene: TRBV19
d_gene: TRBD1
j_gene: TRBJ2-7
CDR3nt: TGTGCCAGTGGGACAGGGGGTCCCTACGAGCAGTACTTC
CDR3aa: CASGTGGPYEQYF

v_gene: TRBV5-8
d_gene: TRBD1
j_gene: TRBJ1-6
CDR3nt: TGTGCCAGCAGAAGCCCCGCTGGGACAGGGAATTCACCCCTCCACTTT
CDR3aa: CASRSPAGTGNSPLHF

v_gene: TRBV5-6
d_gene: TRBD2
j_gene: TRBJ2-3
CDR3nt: TGTGCCAGCACCTTTAAGCGGGACTGGGGCACAGATACGCAGTATTTT
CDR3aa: CASTFKRDWGTDTQYF

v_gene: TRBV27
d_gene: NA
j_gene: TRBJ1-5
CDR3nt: TGTGCCAGCAGTTTATTGGGGGGGCTCCCCCAGCCCCAGCATTTT
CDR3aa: CASSLLGGLPQPQHF

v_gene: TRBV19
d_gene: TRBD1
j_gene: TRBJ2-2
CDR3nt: TGTGCCAGTAGGAGGGGACAGTCGAACACCGGGGAGCTGTTTTTT
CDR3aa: CASRRGQSNTGELFF

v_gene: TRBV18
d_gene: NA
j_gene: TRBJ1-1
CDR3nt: TGTGCCAGCTCCCTACTCGGGGGTGTGAACACTGAAGCTTTCTTT
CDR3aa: CASSLLGGVNTEAFF

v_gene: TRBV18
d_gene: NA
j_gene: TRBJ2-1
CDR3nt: TGTGCCAGCTCACCACTGAGTAGGGAGAGCAATGAGCAGTTCTTC
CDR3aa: CASSPLSRESNEQFF

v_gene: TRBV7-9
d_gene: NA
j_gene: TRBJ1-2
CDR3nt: TGTGCCGGGGCAGGGGAAGGGAACTATGGCTACACCTTC
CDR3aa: CAGAGEGNYGYTF

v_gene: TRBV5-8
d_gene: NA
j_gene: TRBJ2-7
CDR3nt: TGTGCCAGCAGCTTGCCGCAGGCCAGTTCCTACGAGCAGTACTTC
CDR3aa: CASSLPQASSYEQYF

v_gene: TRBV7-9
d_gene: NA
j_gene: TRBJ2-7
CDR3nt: TGTGCCAGCCGGCGGGAAAGCAACGAGCAGTACTTC
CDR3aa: CASRRESNEQYF

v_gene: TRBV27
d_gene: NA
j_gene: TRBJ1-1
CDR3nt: TGTGCCACCTGGACAGAGACGAACACTGAAGCTTTCTTT
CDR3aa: CATWTETNTEAFF

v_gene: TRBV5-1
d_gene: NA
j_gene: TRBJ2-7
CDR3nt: TGCGCCAGCAGCTTGAGGTCAGGGAACTCCTACGAGCAGTACTTC
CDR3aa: CASSLRSGNSYEQYF

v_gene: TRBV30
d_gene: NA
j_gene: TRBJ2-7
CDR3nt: TGTGCCTGGAGTCGAGGCGCCGTATCCTACGAGCAGTACTTC
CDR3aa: CAWSRGAVSYEQYF